The clone carrying this TCR beta chain was recorded once. Its antigen is undetermined. Healthy Caucasians made up all donors. This entry comes from a study of identical twins. Study-level points and caveats: Sharing of beta out-of-frame sequences by twins showed a weaker excess. Donors were not followed over many years; analysis was cross-sectional.

Each CDR3 protein is one row after TCRdb ran MiXCR on the 5' RACE reads. The sample holds over 500,000 distinct CDR3 sequences, about 20% seen once. The CDR3 spans 15 residues. CDR1 and CDR2 from the germline V gene are KGHSH and LQKENI. With 5 bases clipped from V and 3 bases from J, the junction kept 9 bases outside the gene matches. These data were also filed under a second study, of T cells expressing NK-cell markers. As that study records: Each of over 5 donors carried dominant NKG2C+ clonotypes accounting for about 1.0-7.0% of CD8+ T cells.

The sequence derives from a woman aged 18-29 years in good health. This rearrangement joins TRBV18 to TRBJ2-7; 8 positions match TRBD1. The material sequenced was CD4+ T cells sorted from blood. Here the CDR3 DNA reads TGTGCCAGCTCAAACCGGGACAGGAGTTACTACGAGCAGTACTTC. It yields the protein CASSNRDRSYYEQYF.